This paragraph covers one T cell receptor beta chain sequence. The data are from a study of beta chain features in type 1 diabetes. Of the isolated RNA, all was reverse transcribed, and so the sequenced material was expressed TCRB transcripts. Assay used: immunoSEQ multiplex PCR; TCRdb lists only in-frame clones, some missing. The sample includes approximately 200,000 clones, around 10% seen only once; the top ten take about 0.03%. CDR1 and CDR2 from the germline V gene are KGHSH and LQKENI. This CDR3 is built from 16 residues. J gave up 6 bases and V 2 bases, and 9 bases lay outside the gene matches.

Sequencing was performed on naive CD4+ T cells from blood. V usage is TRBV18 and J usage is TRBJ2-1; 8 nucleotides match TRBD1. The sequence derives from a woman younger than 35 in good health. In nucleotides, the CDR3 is TGTGCCAGCTCACCAAGGACAGGGTCCTCTGGCAATGAGCAGTTCTTC. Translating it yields CASSPRTGSSGNEQFF. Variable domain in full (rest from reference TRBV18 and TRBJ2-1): NAGVMQNPRHLVRRRGQEARLRCSPMKGHSHVYWYRQLPEEGLKFMVYLQKENIIDESGMPKERFSAEFPKEGPSILRIQQVVRGDSAAYFCASSPRTGSSGNEQFFGPGTRLTVL.